Listed here is a single T cell receptor (beta chain). Its matching antigen is unknown. These data come from a study of OX40 agonist ivuxolimab in advanced cancers. Study in general: The study gave patients intravenous ivuxolimab at 0.01 to 10 mg/kg every 2 weeks. Points from the study as a whole: The expanded peripheral T cells' antigen specificity was not determined.

Here immunoSEQ multiplex PCR was the method, and the copy in TCRdb shows in-frame clones only, minus some. The sample shows about 77,000 clones, approximately 82% of them seen only once. The CDR3 contains 13 residues. Deletions cut 5 bases from V and 6 bases from J, with 11 bases between. CDR1 is SGHTA, CDR2 FQGNSA, per germline. Autoimmune disease history or systemic immunosuppression led to patient exclusion. Sequenced here: CD4+ or CD8+ T cells sorted from blood, sampled in a trial of the OX40 agonist ivuxolimab. The chain has TRBV7-2 and TRBJ1-3, with D unresolved. This receptor was obtained from an adult with an advanced solid tumor such as melanoma, head and neck, liver or kidney cancer. Here the CDR3 DNA reads TGTGCCAGCAGCCCGGACCGGATAAACACCATATATTTT. Encoded protein: CASSPDRINTIYF. Using reference TRBV7-2 and TRBJ1-3 for the parts outside the CDR3, the full variable domain is GAGVSQSPSNKVTEKGKDVELRCDPISGHTALYWYRQSLGQGLEFLIYFQGNSAPDKSGLPSDRFSAERTGGSVSTLTIQRTQQEDSAVYLCASSPDRINTIYFGEGSWLTVV.